The clone carrying this T cell receptor (beta chain) appeared a few times. The antigen is undetermined. The record originates from a study of CD8+CD57+ T cells in acquired aplastic anemia. Study-level background: When averaged, DNA from sorted CD4+ and CD8+ cells came to around 3.1 ug.

CDR3 and TCR beta VDJ profiling relied on genomic DNA as the template. TCRdb redid the calling of the reads with MiXCR, one entry per CDR3 protein. The profile covers a few hundred thousand distinct CDR3 sequences, with under 65% appearing a single time and 25% to 35% taken by the ten largest. Study-level findings and limits: Patients and controls shared under 30 CD8+ CDR3 sequences, highly expressed in patients. CD8+ Simpson's diversity showed no significant patient-control difference.

V was cut by 4 bases and J by 5 bases, with 16 bases left in between. Per the germline V gene, CDR1 is SGHRS and CDR2 is YFSETQ. The CDR3 is 14 amino acids. Specimen: sorted CD4+, CD8+, or CD8+CD57+ T cells (not recorded which) from PBMCs. The genes are TRBV5-1 and TRBJ2-7; a weak D match, TRBD2 (6 bases). The clonotype originates from a human donor in good health. CDR3 loop: CASSRRLPGDEQYF. The CDR3 bases are TGCGCCAGCAGCAGACGGCTCCCGGGGGACGAGCAGTACTTC. Together with reference TRBV5-1 and TRBJ2-7, the CDR3 gives the full variable domain: KAGVTQTPRYLIKTRGQQVTLSCSPISGHRSVSWYQQTPGQGLQFLFEYFSETQRNKGNFPGRFSGRQFSNSRSEMNVSTLELGDSALYLCASSRRLPGDEQYFGPGTRLTVT.